These 3 T cell receptor beta chains share one sample of origin, sequenced in a study of blood T cell repertoires in COVID-19. Clones were read by immunoSEQ multiplex PCR, and TCRdb kept only the in-frame ones, dropping some. The table includes about 18,000 clones, 88% detected once. Sequencing was carried out using peripheral blood. These receptors originate from a man in his forties or fifties with active COVID-19.

The rearrangement uses TRBV30 and TRBJ1-2; no clear D gene. The CDR3 consists of 17 residues. V was trimmed by 0 bases and J by 0 bases, leaving 17 bases between them. Germline V lookup: CDR1 GTSNPN, CDR2 SVGIG (reference sequence). This CDR3 is CAWSVPPGSHSNYGYTF. The CDR3 bases are TGTGCCTGGAGTGTACCCCCGGGATCCCACTCTAACTATGGCTACACCTTC.

CDR3 DNA sequence: TGTGCCAGCAGGGCGACTAGCGGGAACAACGAGCAGTACTTC. Residues: CASRATSGNNEQYF. The chain couples TRBV5-4 to TRBJ2-7; 11 bases are shared with TRBD2. V lost 5 bases, J lost 5 bases, and 6 bases stayed unmatched. This CDR3 region has 14 residues. Germline CDR1 and CDR2: SGHNT and YYREEE (reference sequence).

This clone was observed a single time. The gene calls are TRBV19 and TRBJ2-7, with D possibly matching TRBD2 (5 bases). Looked up from germline, CDR1 is LNHDA and CDR2 is SQIVND (reference sequence). Trimming stripped 7 bases from V and 2 bases from J, with 6 bases between. The CDR3 contains 11 residues. The CDR3 DNA reads as TGTGCCAGTACGCGGGCCTACGAGCAGTACTTC. Encoded protein: CASTRAYEQYF.